Listed below are T cell receptor beta chains from one sample, sequenced in a study of T cells after yellow fever vaccination. TCRdb processed the 5' RACE reads anew with MiXCR; each CDR3 protein has one entry. The sample lists a few hundred thousand distinct CDR3 sequences; around 7% were seen once. Sample: PBMCs, taken more than 40 days after the first yellow fever vaccination. The receptors were gathered from a man in his late teens or twenties who received the YFV17D yellow fever vaccine. Each CDR3 is given with its conserved first and last residue. D genes are given only for firm matches. The listing skips clone size in some rows; elsewhere it reads once, few, many or a size class.

TRBJ1-1 | . | . | TRBV5-1 | CASSEPGTQNTEAFF | TGCGCCAGCAGCGAACCCGGGACCCAAAACACTGAAGCTTTCTTT
TRBJ2-1 | . | . | TRBV19 | CASRPTRGSSYNEQFF | TGTGCCAGTAGACCGACTAGAGGGAGCTCCTACAATGAGCAGTTCTTC
TRBJ2-5 | few | . | TRBV3-1 | CASRSQETQYF | TGTGCCAGCAGATCTCAAGAGACCCAGTACTTC
TRBJ2-5 | . | . | TRBV29-1 | CSVVRSGETQYF | TGCAGCGTTGTCCGCAGCGGGGAGACCCAGTACTTC
TRBJ2-5 | . | . | TRBV20-1 | CSANKVPAETQYF | TGCAGTGCTAATAAGGTCCCCGCTGAGACCCAGTACTTC
TRBJ2-7 | . | TRBD1 | TRBV5-6 | CASTLQGHYEQYF | TGTGCCAGCACCCTACAGGGGCACTACGAGCAGTACTTC
TRBJ2-6 | . | . | TRBV29-1 | CSVERRSNFGANVLTF | TGCAGCGTCGAACGAAGGAGTAACTTTGGGGCCAACGTCCTGACTTTC
TRBJ1-1 | . | TRBD1 | TRBV4-3 | CASSQDRHRGLAPNTEAFF | TGCGCCAGCAGCCAAGATCGGCACAGGGGGCTCGCTCCGAACACTGAAGCTTTCTTT
TRBJ2-1 | few | . | TRBV29-1 | CSVAGANEQFF | TGCAGCGTTGCAGGGGCGAATGAGCAGTTCTTC
TRBJ2-3 | few | . | TRBV7-2 | CASSLRTTGPDTQYF | TGTGCCAGCAGCTTAAGGACGACAGGCCCAGATACGCAGTATTTT
TRBJ1-4 | . | . | TRBV5-5 | CASSLGLLGSEKLFF | TGTGCCAGCAGCTTGGGGCTCCTGGGCAGTGAAAAACTGTTTTTT
TRBJ1-1 | . | TRBD1 | TRBV7-9 | CASSKDREGRGYTEAFF | TGTGCCAGCTCGAAGGACAGGGAGGGTCGGGGTTACACTGAAGCTTTCTTT
TRBJ2-6 | . | . | TRBV6-5 | CASSYSNTPGANVLTF | TGTGCCAGCAGTTACTCGAATACCCCTGGGGCCAACGTCCTGACTTTC
TRBJ1-2 | few | TRBD1 | TRBV9 | CASGQRDRMLNYGYTF | TGTGCCAGCGGCCAGCGGGACAGGATGCTTAACTATGGCTACACCTTC
TRBJ2-1 | . | TRBD2 | TRBV20-1 | CSALHGGGWDEQFF | TGCAGTGCCCTCCACGGGGGGGGTTGGGATGAGCAGTTCTTC